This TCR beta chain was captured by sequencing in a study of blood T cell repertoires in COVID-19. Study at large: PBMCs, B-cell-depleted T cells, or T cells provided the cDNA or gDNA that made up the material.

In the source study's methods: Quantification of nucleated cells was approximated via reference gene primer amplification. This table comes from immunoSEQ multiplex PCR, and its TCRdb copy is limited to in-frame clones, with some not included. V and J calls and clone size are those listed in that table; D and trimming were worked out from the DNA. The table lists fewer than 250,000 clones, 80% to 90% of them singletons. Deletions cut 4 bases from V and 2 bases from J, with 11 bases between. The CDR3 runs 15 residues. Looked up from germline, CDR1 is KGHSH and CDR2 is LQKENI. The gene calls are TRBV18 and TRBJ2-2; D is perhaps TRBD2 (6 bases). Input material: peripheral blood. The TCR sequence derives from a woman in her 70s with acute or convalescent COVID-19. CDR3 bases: TGTGCCAGCTCACGAGGGGACTCCAACACCGGGGAGCTGTTTTTT. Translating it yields CASSRGDSNTGELFF.